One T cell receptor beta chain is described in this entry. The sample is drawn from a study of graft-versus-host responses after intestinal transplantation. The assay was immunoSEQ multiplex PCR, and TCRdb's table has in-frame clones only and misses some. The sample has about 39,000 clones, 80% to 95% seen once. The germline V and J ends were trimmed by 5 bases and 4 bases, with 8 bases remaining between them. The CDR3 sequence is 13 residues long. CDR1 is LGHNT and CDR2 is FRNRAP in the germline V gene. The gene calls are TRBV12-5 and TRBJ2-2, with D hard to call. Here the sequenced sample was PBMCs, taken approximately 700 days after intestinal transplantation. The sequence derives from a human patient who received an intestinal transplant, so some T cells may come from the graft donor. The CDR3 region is CASGPGGTGELFF. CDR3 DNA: TGTGCTAGTGGTCCCGGCGGCACCGGGGAGCTGTTTTTT.